The 29 T cell receptor beta chains below all came from one sample that was sequenced in a study of T cell repertoires in cytomegalovirus infection. From the reads, TCRdb called clonotypes with MiXCR, one entry per CDR3 protein. The table lists about half a million distinct CDR3 sequences, around 30% of them singletons, with roughly 15% in the top ten. For these receptors, no antigen is known. The sample was cultured PBMCs, taken from culture after CMV antigen stimulation. The receptors derive from a human donor in good health (CMV status not recorded). Some clones in this sample may be carry-over from other donors' samples.

The V call is TRBV6-2 or TRBV6-3, the J call TRBJ2-7, with TRBD1 identical over 9 bases. This CDR3 is 14 amino acids long. The germline CDR1 and CDR2 sequences are MNHEY and SVGEGT. J lost 6 bases, V lost 7 bases, and 10 bases had no gene match. In DNA, the CDR3 is TGTGCCAGCAATCCCGGGACAGGGCCGGCCGAGCAGTACTTC. Amino acids: CASNPGTGPAEQYF.

The chain links TRBV20-1 to TRBJ2-3, with TRBD2 matching over 12 bases. Germline-derived CDR1 and CDR2 are DFQATT and SNEGSKA (reference sequence). V shed 6 bases and J 6 bases; nucleotides not matched to a gene: 13. The CDR3 has 16 amino acids. CDR3 DNA sequence: TGCAGTGCCCTCACGAGACTAGCGGGAGAGTCGGATACGCAGTATTTT. Translated: CSALTRLAGESDTQYF.

This chain uses TRBV7-2 with TRBJ1-2; D might be TRBD1 (5 bases). V lost 5 bases and J 2 bases, leaving 15 bases between the germline ends. This CDR3 contains 15 residues. Germline V gene data show CDR1 as SGHTA and CDR2 as FQGNSA. CDR3: CASSTLTDLNYGYTF. Here the CDR3 DNA reads TGTGCCAGCAGCACCCTGACAGACTTGAACTATGGCTACACCTTC.

The chain combines TRBV6-4 with TRBJ1-2; D remains ambiguous. Looked up from germline, CDR1 is MRHNA and CDR2 is SNTAGT. This CDR3 has 15 amino acids. V was shortened by 3 bases and J by 6 bases, with 17 bases between the two germline ends. CDR3 coding DNA: TGTGCCAGCAGTGATGGTGTCGGAGGGTTTGATGGCTACACCTTC. Protein product: CASSDGVGGFDGYTF.

The chain combines TRBV7-2 with TRBJ1-1; possible D gene TRBD1, 6 bases. This CDR3 has 14 residues. V lost 2 bases and J 10 bases, leaving 17 bases between the germline ends. The germline V gene encodes CDR1 SGHTA and CDR2 FQGNSA. CDR3 protein: CASSLRTDSSVAFF. The CDR3 region has the DNA TGTGCCAGCAGCTTAAGGACAGATTCGTCGGTAGCTTTCTTT.

This chain joins TRBV7-6 and TRBJ2-2; D is uncertain. Germline V CDR1 and CDR2: SGHVS, FNYEAQ. Between the trimmed V and J ends, which lost 1 base and 4 bases, there was a span of 10 bases. The CDR3 contains 15 residues. CDR3 residues: CASSLVVSLTGELFF. In nucleotides, the CDR3 is TGTGCCAGCAGCTTAGTGGTGTCACTCACCGGGGAGCTGTTTTTT.

A note on this clonotype: Germline is not matched at one junction end, which may reflect a read error. The V gene is TRBV7-2, the J gene TRBJ2-7; 12 nucleotides match TRBD2. The CDR3 has 17 amino acids. In germline, CDR1 is SGHTA, CDR2 FQGNSA. CDR3 protein: CASSVTSGSGQVYEQCF. The CDR3 DNA reads as TGTGCCAGCAGCGTGACTAGCGGGAGCGGTCAAGTCTACGAGCAGTGCTTC.

This clonotype has more than one count but fewer than ten. This chain links TRBV7-8 with TRBJ2-3, with TRBD2 matching over 10 bases. V shed 5 bases, J shed 0 bases, and the junction held 5 bases outside the gene matches. CDR3 length equals 16 residues. Germline V CDR1 and CDR2: SGHVS, FQNEAQ. The CDR3 DNA follows: TGTGCCAGCAGCAGTCTAGCGGGAGCGAGCACAGATACGCAGTATTTT. Its protein product is CASSSLAGASTDTQYF.

This clonotype was seen more than once but under ten times. CDR3 loop: CASSHHGGAYEQYF. CDR3 DNA: TGTGCCAGCAGTCACCACGGAGGGGCCTACGAGCAGTACTTC. This chain uses TRBV6-2 or TRBV6-3 with TRBJ2-7; perhaps TRBD2 as D (6 bases). The germline V gene has CDR1 MNHEY and CDR2 SVGEGT. The V end lost 5 bases, the J end lost 2 bases, and 13 bases lay between the germline ends. The length of the CDR3 is 14 residues.

Many counts were recorded for this clonotype. The V and J genes are TRBV7-2 and TRBJ2-2, with TRBD2 matching 8 bases. This CDR3 is 16 amino acids long. J gave up 2 bases and V 1 base, and 3 bases lay outside the gene matches. Germline CDR1 and CDR2: SGHTA and FQGNSA. CDR3 loop: CASSLVGTSNTGELFF. The CDR3 DNA follows: TGTGCCAGCAGCTTAGTAGGGACTAGTAACACCGGGGAGCTGTTTTTT.

The CDR3 region has the DNA TGTGCCAGCAGCCAAGGGGATCAGGAATCAGATACGCAGTATTTT. It is translated as CASSQGDQESDTQYF. The genes are TRBV4-2 and TRBJ2-3; no definite D call. This CDR3 has 15 residues. CDR1 and CDR2 (germline): LGHNA, YNFKEQ. V was cut by 1 base and J by 4 bases, with 12 bases left in between.

The chain uses TRBV7-9 and TRBJ2-2; 7 bases align to TRBD2. Trimming removed 0 bases from V and 4 bases from J; junction bases left unmatched: 2. This CDR3 is 15 amino acids long. From germline, CDR1 is SEHNR and CDR2 FQNEAQ (reference sequence). The CDR3 here is CASSLAAGVTGELFF. The CDR3 DNA is TGTGCCAGCAGCTTAGCGGCGGGAGTCACCGGGGAGCTGTTTTTT.

The chain joins TRBV4-3 to TRBJ2-2; TRBD2 matches at 8 bases. Germline V gives CDR1 LGHNA, CDR2 YSLEER. CDR3 length: 18 residues. After removal of 0 bases from V and 3 bases from J, the junction contained 9 bases not matched to a gene. CDR3 protein: CASSQDLGLAGDTGELFF. CDR3 DNA: TGCGCCAGCAGCCAAGATTTGGGGCTAGCGGGTGACACCGGGGAGCTGTTTTTT.

J is TRBJ2-2 and V is TRBV6-2 or TRBV6-3; weak D call: TRBD1 (6 bases). CDR1 is MNHEY, CDR2 SVGEGT, per germline. V was pared by 7 bases and J by 5 bases, with 11 bases between. This CDR3 spans 13 amino acids. The CDR3 region has the DNA TGTGCCAGCACAGGACAGCCAACCGGGGAGCTGTTTTTT. Amino acids: CASTGQPTGELFF.

This clonotype was recorded at least ten times. The chain carries TRBV5-8 and TRBJ2-3; D is unresolved. Germline assignment: CDR1 SGHTS and CDR2 YDEGEE. The CDR3 is made up of 14 amino acids. V was pared by 0 bases and J by 1 base, with 6 bases between. The CDR3 region has the DNA TGTGCCAGCAGCTTGGGGTCTCGCACAGATACGCAGTATTTT. Residues: CASSLGSRTDTQYF.

The CDR3 sequence is CARLVRDPESNQPQHF. CDR3 bases: TGTGCCAGACTTGTTAGAGACCCAGAAAGCAATCAGCCCCAGCATTTT. The chain combines TRBV19 with TRBJ1-5; D uncertain. Trimming took off 9 bases at V and 1 base at J, with 19 bases between the two ends. Germline CDR1 LNHDA, CDR2 SQIVND (reference sequence). The CDR3 is made up of 16 amino acids.

V gene TRBV11-2 combines with J gene TRBJ2-2, with 8 bases matching TRBD2. V shed 5 bases and J 6 bases; nucleotides not matched to a gene: 5. Germline V gives CDR1 SGHAT, CDR2 FQNNGV. The CDR3 is 14 residues long. The CDR3: CASSVGLAAGELFF. CDR3 DNA sequence: TGTGCCAGCAGCGTTGGACTAGCTGCCGGGGAGCTGTTTTTT.

The V and J genes are TRBV4-3 and TRBJ1-2; 7 nucleotides agree with TRBD1. With V trimmed by 0 bases and J by 8 bases, 9 bases remained unmatched. The CDR3 totals 15 residues. CDR1 is LGHNA, CDR2 YSLEER, per germline. The CDR3 here is CASSQEPTGSAGYTF. The CDR3 nucleotides are TGCGCCAGCAGCCAAGAGCCGACAGGGTCCGCCGGCTACACCTTC.

The chain employs TRBV4-1 and TRBJ2-3; 8 bases are a match to TRBD2. After removal of 0 bases from V and 1 base from J, the junction contained 0 bases not matched to a gene. The CDR3 runs 15 residues. CDR1 and CDR2 from the germline V gene are MGHRA and YSYEKL. CDR3 sequence (DNA): TGCGCCAGCAGCCAAGACGGGAGGGGCACAGATACGCAGTATTTT. This gives the protein CASSQDGRGTDTQYF.

The gene calls are TRBV28 and TRBJ1-5; TRBD1 matches at 7 bases. Germline V CDR1 and CDR2: MDHEN, SYDVKM. This CDR3 is built from 18 residues. Losses at the gene ends were 1 base for V and 7 bases for J; bases not matched to a gene: 16. The CDR3 here is CASSLSGVRQGLPQPQHF. The CDR3 bases are TGTGCCAGCAGTTTATCCGGAGTTCGACAGGGCCTCCCACAGCCCCAGCATTTT.

The genes are TRBV6-2 or TRBV6-3 and TRBJ2-7; the match to TRBD2 covers 10 bases. Germline lookup yields CDR1 MNHEY and CDR2 SVGEGT. The CDR3 spans 13 residues. The trim removed 7 bases at V and 5 bases at J, leaving 5 bases unmatched. DNA of the CDR3: TGTGCCAGCAAGCTAGCGGGAGTGCACGAGCAGTACGTC. Translating gives CASKLAGVHEQYV.

This rearrangement joins TRBV29-1 to TRBJ2-7; 7 nucleotides line up with TRBD1. Losses at the gene ends were 4 bases for V and 7 bases for J; bases not matched to a gene: 13. The CDR3 is 14 amino acids. Germline loops: CDR1 SQVTM, CDR2 ANQGSEA. The DNA for the CDR3 is TGCAGCGTTGTCCCAAAAGGGACAGTTCAGGAGCAGTACTTC. It encodes CSVVPKGTVQEQYF.

In this sample, this clonotype turned up a few times. The CDR3 DNA sequence: TGTGCCAGCAGTTCCGGACTAGCGGGAGTGTCAGGAGAGACCCAGTACTTC. Translation: CASSSGLAGVSGETQYF. The chain uses TRBV7-9 and TRBJ2-5; 13 bases align to TRBD2. CDR3 size: 17 residues. The J segment lost 4 bases and the V segment lost 6 bases, leaving 11 bases of the junction unmatched. Germline CDR1 is SEHNR and CDR2 is FQNEAQ (reference sequence).

V usage is TRBV7-9 and J usage is TRBJ1-2, with 8 bases identical to TRBD1. With V trimmed by 4 bases and J by 3 bases, 7 bases remained unmatched. Germline CDR1 and CDR2: SEHNR and FQNEAQ (reference sequence). The CDR3 loop spans 15 amino acids. CDR3 sequence: CASSSPYRGDYGYTF. CDR3 sequence (DNA): TGTGCCAGCAGCTCCCCATACAGGGGGGACTATGGCTACACCTTC. Together with reference TRBV7-9 and TRBJ1-2, the CDR3 gives the full variable domain: DTGVSQNPRHKITKRGQNVTFRCDPISEHNRLYWYRQTLGQGPEFLTYFQNEAQLEKSRLLSDRFSAERPKGSFSTLEIQRTEQGDSAMYLCASSSPYRGDYGYTFGSGTRLTVV.

This chain joins TRBV7-9 and TRBJ2-2; no clear D. V lost 4 bases to trimming and J lost 6 bases, with 12 bases between them. Germline CDR1 and CDR2: SEHNR and FQNEAQ (reference sequence). This CDR3 comprises 14 residues. The CDR3 DNA reads TGTGCCAGCAGCTCCCCCAAGAGGTCCGGGGAGCTGTTTTTT. This gives the protein CASSSPKRSGELFF. The full variable domain, in which reference TRBV7-9 and TRBJ2-2 provide the parts outside the CDR3, is DTGVSQNPRHKITKRGQNVTFRCDPISEHNRLYWYRQTLGQGPEFLTYFQNEAQLEKSRLLSDRFSAERPKGSFSTLEIQRTEQGDSAMYLCASSSPKRSGELFFGEGSRLTVL.

This chain uses TRBV14 with TRBJ1-1; 7 positions match TRBD1. CDR3 size: 17 residues. The V and J ends lost 4 bases and 5 bases, in that order; junction bases with no gene match: 16. Germline CDR1 reads SGHDN; CDR2 reads FVKESK. The CDR3 DNA sequence: TGTGCCAGCAGCCCAAGGTGGATTAGGACAGGAGGGACTGAAGCTTTCTTT. Amino acid sequence: CASSPRWIRTGGTEAFF.

The CDR3: CASSGSENTEAFF. The DNA of the CDR3 is TGTGCCAGCAGCGGATCGGAGAACACTGAAGCTTTCTTT. The V call is TRBV7-3, the J call TRBJ1-1; D uncertain. CDR3 length equals 13 residues. Trimming left V 5 bases short and J 1 base short, with 8 bases between. Germline loops: CDR1 SGHTA, CDR2 FQGTGA.

The V gene is TRBV9, the J gene TRBJ2-1, with D perhaps TRBD2 (6 bases). Germline values: CDR1 SGDLS, CDR2 YYNGEE. CDR3 length: 15 residues. The V and J ends lost 4 bases and 7 bases respectively, with 18 bases between them. The CDR3 sequence: CASSPRENEGNEQFF. For the CDR3, the DNA is TGTGCCAGCAGCCCCCGGGAGAATGAGGGAAATGAGCAGTTCTTC.

The chain employs TRBV7-6 and TRBJ2-1; D gene uncertain. This CDR3 spans 13 amino acids. In germline, CDR1 is SGHVS, CDR2 FNYEAQ. V lost 6 bases and J 8 bases, leaving 14 bases between the germline ends. The CDR3 spells CASSLNRPHEQFF. CDR3 coding DNA: TGTGCCAGCAGTCTTAACCGGCCTCATGAGCAGTTCTTC. The whole variable domain, remainder taken from reference TRBV7-6 and TRBJ2-1, is GAGVSQSPRYKVTKRGQDVALRCDPISGHVSLYWYRQALGQGPEFLTYFNYEAQQDKSGLPNDRFSAERPEGSISTLTIQRTEQRDSAMYRCASSLNRPHEQFFGPGTRLTVL.